These 11 T cell receptor beta chains share one sample of origin, sequenced in a study of cytomegalovirus exposure and HLA in healthy donors. PCR employed 60 Vbeta and 13 Jbeta primers. Profiled with immunoSEQ multiplex PCR; TCRdb holds only in-frame clones, not every one. The repertoire includes approximately 90,000 clones, roughly 71% of them detected once, and 4.5% to 5% sits in the top ten. Sequencing used PBMCs. The receptors were sampled from a woman in her 40s in good health and CMV-seronegative.

The chain uses TRBV7-8 and TRBJ1-1; D gene uncertain. The germline V gene encodes CDR1 SGHVS and CDR2 FQNEAQ. The V end lost 5 bases, the J end lost 4 bases, and 17 bases lay between the germline ends. CDR3 length: 15 residues. CDR3 in amino acids: CASSLDRVSSTEAFF. CDR3 in DNA: TGTGCCAGCAGCCTAGATCGGGTGTCCAGCACTGAAGCTTTCTTT.

This clone was seen more than once but under ten times. The chain is built from TRBV4-1 and TRBJ2-2; D gene uncertain. The CDR3 totals 14 residues. The germline V and J ends were trimmed by 5 bases and 1 base, with 8 bases remaining between them. The germline CDR1 and CDR2 sequences are MGHRA and YSYEKL. This CDR3 reads CASSERQNTGELFF. DNA of the CDR3: TGCGCCAGCAGCGAGAGACAGAACACCGGGGAGCTGTTTTTT.

This clone appeared once. The J gene is TRBJ1-2, the V gene TRBV19, with 8 bases lining up with TRBD1. With 9 bases clipped from V and 8 bases from J, the junction kept 23 bases outside the gene matches. CDR1 LNHDA and CDR2 SQIVND come from the germline V gene (reference sequence). The CDR3 contains 17 residues. The CDR3 bases are TGTGCCAGCTCCCCACAGACAGGGGCGATACTATGGGGCGGCTACACCTTC. Translated, it gives CASSPQTGAILWGGYTF.

This clone was recorded a few times. The chain is built from TRBV28 and TRBJ2-1; 9 nucleotides align to TRBD1. Germline-derived CDR1 and CDR2 are MDHEN and SYDVKM. The CDR3 covers 15 residues. The CDR3, as DNA: TGTGCTGGGGCGGGGCCGGGACAGGGAACGGGTGAGCAGTTCTTC. Its protein product is CAGAGPGQGTGEQFF.

This clone was counted a few times. The chain carries TRBV6-5 and TRBJ2-3; 8 positions agree with TRBD2. The germline gives CDR1 MNHEY, CDR2 SVGAGI. Trimming at V came to 6 bases and at J to 6 bases, leaving 5 bases not matched to a gene. The length of the CDR3 is 13 residues. The CDR3 DNA sequence: TGTGCCAGCAGCCGGGGGGGTCTTGATACGCAGTATTTT. This sequence encodes CASSRGGLDTQYF.

This chain joins TRBV9 and TRBJ1-4, with D perhaps matching TRBD1 (6 bases). Trimming took 0 bases from V and 2 from J, leaving 8 bases between them. Germline V gives CDR1 SGDLS, CDR2 YYNGEE. The CDR3 has 15 amino acids. The CDR3, as DNA: TGTGCCAGCAGCGTAGAAAGGGGGACTAATGAAAAACTGTTTTTT. This encodes CASSVERGTNEKLFF.

This chain links TRBV5-8 with TRBJ1-1; 7 positions match TRBD1. The V gene's germline CDR1 is SGHTS and CDR2 YDEGEE. Trimming took 0 bases from V and 0 from J; bases not matched to a gene: 8. The CDR3 extends over 17 amino acids. The CDR3 DNA sequence: TGTGCCAGCAGCTTGGGGCGACAGGGAAGTCTGAACACTGAAGCTTTCTTT. Its translation is CASSLGRQGSLNTEAFF.

V is TRBV27 and J is TRBJ1-2; D is undetermined. The germline gives CDR1 MNHEY, CDR2 SMNVEV (reference sequence). V was trimmed by 3 bases and J by 1 base, leaving 6 bases between them. The CDR3 has 13 residues. Here the CDR3 reads CASSFSVNYGYTF. In nucleotides, the CDR3 is TGTGCCAGCAGTTTCAGTGTTAACTATGGCTACACCTTC.

The genes are TRBV9 and TRBJ2-1; 10 positions match TRBD1. V lost 3 bases to trimming and J lost 3 bases; unmatched junction nucleotides: 3. This CDR3 spans 15 amino acids. Per the germline V gene, CDR1 is SGDLS and CDR2 is YYNGEE. The CDR3 reads CASSEWDRGYNEQFF. CDR3 bases: TGTGCCAGCAGCGAATGGGACAGGGGCTACAATGAGCAGTTCTTC.

The CDR3 nucleotides read TGTGCCAGCAGCTTAAAAGCAAATACCTACGAGCAGTACTTC. It is translated as CASSLKANTYEQYF. The chain recombines TRBV11-2 with TRBJ2-7; D not resolved. Germline V gene lookup returns CDR1 SGHAT and CDR2 FQNNGV. This CDR3 is 14 amino acids long. V was pared by 2 bases and J by 2 bases, with 10 bases between. Together with reference TRBV11-2 and TRBJ2-7, the CDR3 gives the full variable domain: EAGVAQSPRYKIIEKRQSVAFWCNPISGHATLYWYQQILGQGPKLLIQFQNNGVVDDSQLPKDRFSAERLKGVDSTLKIQPAKLEDSAVYLCASSLKANTYEQYFGPGTRLTVT.

V gene TRBV7-9 combines with J gene TRBJ1-2, with 8 bases aligning to TRBD1. V lost 3 bases and J lost 2; bases outside the gene matches: 14. The CDR3 consists of 18 residues. Germline assignment: CDR1 SEHNR and CDR2 FQNEAQ (reference sequence). The CDR3 protein is CASSFGLEQGGTNYGYTF. The CDR3 bases are TGTGCCAGCAGCTTCGGCCTTGAACAGGGGGGGACCAACTATGGCTACACCTTC.